This is a list of T cell receptor beta chains from one sample in a study of beta chain features in type 1 diabetes. Here immunoSEQ multiplex PCR was the method, and the copy in TCRdb shows in-frame clones only, minus some. The sample records 150,000 to 170,000 clones, about a tenth being singletons. The specimen was central memory CD4+ T cells from blood. The receptors shown here come from a man aged 30 to 45 with type 1 diabetes. Each CDR3 is given with its conserved first and last residue. D genes are given only for firm matches. Clone sizes are given selectively: once, few, many, or a class where the clone is expanded.

TRBV29-1	few	NA	TRBJ2-5	TGCAGCGTCAGGGTCGCTAGTCAAGAGACCCAGTACTTC	CSVRVASQETQYF
TRBV7-9	NA	NA	TRBJ1-1	TGTGCCAGCAGGACCGGCGTAGGGGAGCGGGACACTGAAGCTTTCTTT	CASRTGVGERDTEAFF
TRBV9	few	NA	TRBJ1-2	TGTGCCAGCAGCGTAGGGACAAACTATGGCTACACCTTC	CASSVGTNYGYTF
TRBV15	few	NA	TRBJ2-1	TGTGCCACCAGCAGAGATAATCAACCTAACAATGAGCAGTTCTTC	CATSRDNQPNNEQFF
TRBV2	NA	NA	TRBJ2-7	TGTGCCAGCAGTGAACGTCAGGGGTCCGGGGAGCAGTACTTC	CASSERQGSGEQYF
TRBV6-1	few	NA	TRBJ1-2	TGTGCCAGCAGTGAAAGAGGCTTGGGCTATGGCTACACCTTC	CASSERGLGYGYTF
TRBV7-9	NA	TRBD1	TRBJ1-5	TGTGCCAGCTCGCTAGACAGGGAAGGTCAGCCCCAGCATTTT	CASSLDREGQPQHF
TRBV2	many	TRBD1	TRBJ1-2	TGTGCCACCATCACGACAGGGGCCGGCTACACCTTC	CATITTGAGYTF
TRBV6-5	few	TRBD2	TRBJ2-5	TGTGCCAGCAGTTATCGGCCTAGCGGTGAGACCCAGTACTTC	CASSYRPSGETQYF
TRBV2	NA	NA	TRBJ1-4	TGTGCCAGCAGTGTGGCCAGAAGGAGTGAAAAACTGTTTTTT	CASSVARRSEKLFF
TRBV7-2	NA	NA	TRBJ2-3	TGTGCCAGCAGTGATCCGCGTACGCAGTATTTT	CASSDPRTQYF
TRBV10-3	few	TRBD2	TRBJ2-1	TGTGCCATCAGTGACTACGGGACTAGCGTGAGCAATGAGCAGTTCTTC	CAISDYGTSVSNEQFF
TRBV4-2	few	TRBD1	TRBJ1-3	TGTGCCAGCAGCCACGGGGGACAGGGACTCCTCTCTGGAAACACCATATATTTT	CASSHGGQGLLSGNTIYF
TRBV20-1	NA	TRBD1	TRBJ1-2	TGCAGTGCCCCACAGGGGTTTGGCTACACCTTC	CSAPQGFGYTF
TRBV5-6	NA	NA	TRBJ1-1	TGTGCCAGCAGCTTGTATTCAGGGGAACTGAACACTGAAGCTTTCTTT	CASSLYSGELNTEAFF
TRBV7-9	NA	NA	TRBJ1-1	TGTGCCAGCTTTAGGGGAACGAACACTGAAGCTTTCTTT	CASFRGTNTEAFF
TRBV25-1	NA	TRBD1	TRBJ1-2	TGTGCCAGCAGTGTGGGACAGGGCACCGGCTACACCTTC	CASSVGQGTGYTF
TRBV28	few	NA	TRBJ1-1	TGTGCCAGCAGCCCCCCCGGCGGGAACACTGAAGCTTTCTTT	CASSPPGGNTEAFF
TRBV29-1	many	NA	TRBJ2-1	TGCAGCGTTGGCCCTAGGAGCGATGAGCAGTTCTTC	CSVGPRSDEQFF
TRBV6-1	NA	TRBD1	TRBJ1-2	TGTGCCAGCAGTGAAGCGGGGACAGGGACGGATGGCTACACCTTC	CASSEAGTGTDGYTF
TRBV30	few	NA	TRBJ2-2	TGTGCCTGGAGGACGGGATGGTCTACCGGGGAGCTGTTTTTT	CAWRTGWSTGELFF
TRBV5-1	few	TRBD2	TRBJ2-1	TGCGCCACCGCTGTGGTTACAGCGGGAAGCTATGAGCAGTTCTTC	CATAVVTAGSYEQFF
TRBV2	few	TRBD1	TRBJ1-5	TGTGCCAGCACCACAGGGGCCTATAGCAATCAGCCCCAGCATTTT	CASTTGAYSNQPQHF
TRBV5-1	few	TRBD1	TRBJ2-7	TGCGCCAGCAGGAGGGGGCAAGGTAACGAGCAGTACTTC	CASRRGQGNEQYF
TRBV27	NA	NA	TRBJ2-2	TGTGCCAGCACCCGGACAGTATTCAACACCGGGGAGCTGTTTTTT	CASTRTVFNTGELFF
TRBV7-3	NA	NA	TRBJ2-5	TGTGCCAGCAGCGCACGAGGGGGGGGAGAGACCCAGTACTTC	CASSARGGGETQYF
TRBV27	few	TRBD2	TRBJ2-1	TGTGCCAGCAGTTTACCCCAGCGGGGGGAGCAGTTCTTC	CASSLPQRGEQFF
TRBV30	NA	NA	TRBJ2-3	TGTGCCTGGAGTGTTGGAGGGAATGGAGATACGCAGTATTTT	CAWSVGGNGDTQYF
TRBV11-1	NA	TRBD2	TRBJ2-1	TGTGCCAGCAGCTTCGAACTAGCGGGAGGGGGCAATGAGCAGTTCTTC	CASSFELAGGGNEQFF
TRBV27	NA	NA	TRBJ1-1	TGTGCCAGCAGTTCAGGGAACACTGAAGCTTTCTTT	CASSSGNTEAFF
TRBV11-1	many	NA	TRBJ2-5	TGTGCCAGCAGCTTAGCGGGCGTAGGGACCCAGTACTTC	CASSLAGVGTQYF
TRBV5-6	NA	NA	TRBJ1-3	TGTGCCAGCAGCTTCAGATCTGGAAACACCATATATTTT	CASSFRSGNTIYF
TRBV30	few	NA	TRBJ1-1	TGTGCCTGGAGTCCCTTGGACAGACCGAACACTGAAGCTTTCTTT	CAWSPLDRPNTEAFF
TRBV11-3	NA	NA	TRBJ2-5	TGTGCCAGCAGCGCTGGGGCTACAGCGTACCAAGAGACCCAGTACTTC	CASSAGATAYQETQYF
TRBV18	few	NA	TRBJ2-5	TGTGCCAGCTCACTATCACCCCAAGAAGGGGGAGAGACCCAGTACTTC	CASSLSPQEGGETQYF
TRBV6-4	few	TRBD2	TRBJ2-3	TGTGCCAGCAGTAAAGCGGGAGATAGCACAGATACGCAGTATTTT	CASSKAGDSTDTQYF